A selection of T cell receptor beta chains follows, all from one sample in a study of blood T cell repertoires in COVID-19. Generated by immunoSEQ multiplex PCR, the TCRdb table keeps only in-frame clones and is missing some. The sample yields around 160,000 clones, 85% to 90% seen once. The sequenced sample consisted of peripheral blood. These receptors originate from a man aged 18 to 29 with COVID-19, enrolled during active disease. Each CDR3 is given with its conserved first and last residue. Fields, in order: J gene, V gene, clone size, D gene, CDR3 protein, CDR3 DNA. The D gene is left open where the match is weak. Clone size is shown for a subset of rows, as once, few, many or a class of expanded clone.

j_call: TRBJ2-1
v_call: TRBV10-3
clone_size: once
d_call: TRBD2
cdr3_aa: CAIRSASGSSYNEQFF
cdr3_nt: TGTGCCATCAGGTCGGCTAGCGGGAGCTCCTACAATGAGCAGTTCTTC

j_call: TRBJ1-1
v_call: TRBV19
clone_size: .
d_call: .
cdr3_aa: CASNGQRTRAFF
cdr3_nt: TGTGCCAGTAACGGACAGCGGACGCGAGCTTTCTTT

j_call: TRBJ2-1
v_call: TRBV4-3
clone_size: .
d_call: .
cdr3_aa: CASSQPGGTSSYNEQFF
cdr3_nt: TGCGCCAGCAGCCAACCTGGCGGGACGAGCTCCTACAATGAGCAGTTCTTC

j_call: TRBJ2-1
v_call: TRBV18
clone_size: .
d_call: .
cdr3_aa: CASSPPGTVYNEQFF
cdr3_nt: TGTGCCAGCTCACCACCCGGGACTGTCTACAATGAGCAGTTCTTC

j_call: TRBJ2-7
v_call: TRBV24-1
clone_size: .
d_call: TRBD2
cdr3_aa: CATSDLSSGSGEQYF
cdr3_nt: TGTGCCACCAGTGATTTGAGTAGCGGGAGTGGGGAGCAGTACTTC

j_call: TRBJ1-1
v_call: TRBV30
clone_size: .
d_call: .
cdr3_aa: CAWRISGTEAFF
cdr3_nt: TGTGCCTGGAGAATTTCGGGCACTGAAGCTTTCTTT

j_call: TRBJ2-5
v_call: TRBV12-3/TRBV12-4
clone_size: .
d_call: .
cdr3_aa: CASSPLQETQYF
cdr3_nt: TGTGCCAGCAGCCCCCTCCAAGAGACCCAGTACTTC

j_call: TRBJ2-5
v_call: TRBV4-3
clone_size: .
d_call: TRBD1
cdr3_aa: CASSQAETGGAGGPKKETQYF
cdr3_nt: TGCGCCAGCAGCCAGGCCGAGACAGGGGGCGCCGGTGGCCCCAAAAAAGAGACCCAGTACTTC

j_call: TRBJ1-5
v_call: TRBV7-9
clone_size: .
d_call: .
cdr3_aa: CASSLAANQPQHF
cdr3_nt: TGTGCCAGCAGCTTAGCGGCCAATCAGCCCCAGCATTTT

j_call: TRBJ2-1
v_call: TRBV28
clone_size: .
d_call: .
cdr3_aa: CASSLYGLATYNEQFF
cdr3_nt: TGTGCCAGCAGTTTATATGGGCTAGCCACCTACAATGAGCAGTTCTTC

j_call: TRBJ2-2
v_call: TRBV6-6
clone_size: .
d_call: .
cdr3_aa: CASIQDSPNTGELFF
cdr3_nt: TGTGCCAGCATCCAGGACTCCCCCAACACCGGGGAGCTGTTTTTT

j_call: TRBJ2-1
v_call: TRBV5-4
clone_size: .
d_call: TRBD1
cdr3_aa: CASSLLGQPEQFF
cdr3_nt: TGTGCCAGCAGCTTACTGGGACAGCCTGAGCAGTTCTTC

j_call: TRBJ2-7
v_call: TRBV21-1
clone_size: .
d_call: .
cdr3_aa: CASSKTYPQLAGGPYEQYF
cdr3_nt: TGTGCCAGCAGCAAAACTTATCCCCAATTAGCGGGAGGACCTTACGAGCAGTACTTC

j_call: TRBJ2-7
v_call: TRBV7-9
clone_size: .
d_call: TRBD2
cdr3_aa: CASGLAGGSDEQYF
cdr3_nt: TGTGCCAGTGGACTAGCGGGAGGCTCGGACGAGCAGTACTTC

j_call: TRBJ2-5
v_call: TRBV11-2
clone_size: .
d_call: .
cdr3_aa: CASSLGQQETQYF
cdr3_nt: TGTGCCAGCAGCTTAGGACAGCAAGAGACCCAGTACTTC

j_call: TRBJ1-5
v_call: TRBV10-2
clone_size: .
d_call: TRBD1
cdr3_aa: CAITGVGDNQPQHF
cdr3_nt: TGCGCCATCACAGGGGTTGGGGACAATCAGCCCCAGCATTTT

j_call: TRBJ1-2
v_call: TRBV28
clone_size: .
d_call: .
cdr3_aa: CASSPQVFYGYTF
cdr3_nt: TGTGCCAGCAGTCCCCAGGTTTTCTATGGCTACACCTTC

j_call: TRBJ2-3
v_call: TRBV18
clone_size: once
d_call: .
cdr3_aa: CASSSYGAASGVGNTQYF
cdr3_nt: TGTGCCAGCTCATCCTATGGGGCCGCCTCAGGGGTCGGGAATACGCAGTATTTT

j_call: TRBJ2-7
v_call: TRBV6-2/TRBV6-3
clone_size: .
d_call: TRBD1
cdr3_aa: CASSWTGAYEQYF
cdr3_nt: TGTGCCAGCAGCTGGACAGGGGCCTACGAGCAGTACTTC

j_call: TRBJ1-1
v_call: TRBV19
clone_size: .
d_call: .
cdr3_aa: CASSISRQQSFF
cdr3_nt: TGTGCCAGTAGTATTAGCCGTCAGCAATCTTTCTTT

j_call: TRBJ1-2
v_call: TRBV28
clone_size: few
d_call: .
cdr3_aa: CASSYPGGYTF
cdr3_nt: TGTGCCAGCAGTTACCCAGGTGGCTACACCTTC

j_call: TRBJ2-7
v_call: TRBV21-1
clone_size: .
d_call: .
cdr3_aa: CASSLQGPRPPYEQYF
cdr3_nt: TGTGCCAGCAGCTTGCAGGGCCCGCGGCCTCCCTACGAGCAGTACTTC

j_call: TRBJ2-1
v_call: TRBV2
clone_size: .
d_call: TRBD2
cdr3_aa: CASGFILAGGPIEQFF
cdr3_nt: TGTGCCAGCGGATTCATACTAGCGGGAGGGCCCATTGAGCAGTTCTTC

j_call: TRBJ1-6
v_call: TRBV30
clone_size: .
d_call: .
cdr3_aa: CAWSVERTSSYNSPLHF
cdr3_nt: TGTGCCTGGAGTGTGGAGAGGACTAGCTCCTATAATTCACCCCTCCACTTT

j_call: TRBJ2-4
v_call: TRBV6-2/TRBV6-3
clone_size: .
d_call: .
cdr3_aa: CASSYSGGQNIQYF
cdr3_nt: TGTGCCAGCAGTTACTCCGGCGGCCAAAACATTCAGTACTTC

j_call: TRBJ2-1
v_call: TRBV19
clone_size: .
d_call: TRBD2
cdr3_aa: CATSKGLAGYNEQFF
cdr3_nt: TGTGCCACTAGTAAGGGACTAGCGGGCTACAATGAGCAGTTCTTC

j_call: TRBJ1-3
v_call: TRBV10-3
clone_size: .
d_call: TRBD1
cdr3_aa: CAITSDRAGNTIYF
cdr3_nt: TGTGCCATCACTTCGGACAGGGCTGGAAACACCATATATTTT